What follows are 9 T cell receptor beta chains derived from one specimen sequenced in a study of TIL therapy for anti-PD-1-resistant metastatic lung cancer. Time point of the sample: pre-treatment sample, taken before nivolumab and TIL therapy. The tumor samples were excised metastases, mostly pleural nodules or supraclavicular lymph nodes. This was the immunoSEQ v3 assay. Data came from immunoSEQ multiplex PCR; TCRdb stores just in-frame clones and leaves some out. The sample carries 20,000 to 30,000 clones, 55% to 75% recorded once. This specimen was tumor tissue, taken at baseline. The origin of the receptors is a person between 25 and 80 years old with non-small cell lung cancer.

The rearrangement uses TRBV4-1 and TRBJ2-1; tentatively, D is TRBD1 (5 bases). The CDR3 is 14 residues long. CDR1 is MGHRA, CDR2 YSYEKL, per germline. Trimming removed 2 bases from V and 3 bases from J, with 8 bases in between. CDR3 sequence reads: CASSQQDSYNEQFF. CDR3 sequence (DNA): TGCGCCAGCAGCCAACAAGACAGCTACAATGAGCAGTTCTTC.

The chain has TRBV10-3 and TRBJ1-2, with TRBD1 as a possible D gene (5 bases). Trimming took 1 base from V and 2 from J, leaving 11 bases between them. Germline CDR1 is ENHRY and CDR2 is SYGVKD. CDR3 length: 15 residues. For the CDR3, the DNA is TGTGCCATCAGTGAGTTCCAACAGGACAACTATGGCTACACCTTC. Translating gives CAISEFQQDNYGYTF.

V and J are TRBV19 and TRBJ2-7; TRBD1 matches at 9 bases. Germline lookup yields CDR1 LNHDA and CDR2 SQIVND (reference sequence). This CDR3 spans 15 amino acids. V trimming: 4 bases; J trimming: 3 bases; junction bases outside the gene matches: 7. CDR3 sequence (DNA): TGTGCCAGTAGTACGCGGACAGGGGCCCACTACGAGCAGTACTTC. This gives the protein CASSTRTGAHYEQYF.

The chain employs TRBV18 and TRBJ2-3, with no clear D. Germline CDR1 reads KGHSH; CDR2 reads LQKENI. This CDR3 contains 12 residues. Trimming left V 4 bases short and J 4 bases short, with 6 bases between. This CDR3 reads CASSLDPDTQYF. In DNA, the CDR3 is TGTGCCAGCTCACTAGACCCAGATACGCAGTATTTT.

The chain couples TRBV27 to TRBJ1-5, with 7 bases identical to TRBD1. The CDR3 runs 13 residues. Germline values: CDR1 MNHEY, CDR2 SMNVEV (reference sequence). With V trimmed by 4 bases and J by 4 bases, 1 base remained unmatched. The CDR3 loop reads CASSWDRNQPQHF. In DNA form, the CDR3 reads TGTGCCAGCAGTTGGGACAGAAATCAGCCCCAGCATTTT.

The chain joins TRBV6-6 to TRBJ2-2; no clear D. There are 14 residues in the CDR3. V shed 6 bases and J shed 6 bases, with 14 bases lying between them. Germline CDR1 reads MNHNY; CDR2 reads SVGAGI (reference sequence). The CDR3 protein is CASSYGPGAGELFF. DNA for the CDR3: TGTGCCAGCAGCTATGGACCGGGTGCCGGGGAGCTGTTTTTT.

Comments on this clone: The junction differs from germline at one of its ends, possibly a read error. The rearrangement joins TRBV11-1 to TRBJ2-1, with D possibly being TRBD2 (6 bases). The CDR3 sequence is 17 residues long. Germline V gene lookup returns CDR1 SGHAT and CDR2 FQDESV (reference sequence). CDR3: CASSLDSRDFSHNEQFF. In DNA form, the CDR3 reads TGTGCCAGCAGCTTAGATAGCCGGGACTTCTCCCACAATGAGCAGTTCTTC.

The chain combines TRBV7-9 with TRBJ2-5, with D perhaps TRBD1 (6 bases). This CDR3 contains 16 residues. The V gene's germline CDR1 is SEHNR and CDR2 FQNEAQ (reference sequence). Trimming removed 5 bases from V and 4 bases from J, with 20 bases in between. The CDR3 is CASSPRAGALGETQYF. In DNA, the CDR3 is TGTGCCAGCAGCCCCCGGGCAGGGGCGTTGGGAGAGACCCAGTACTTC.

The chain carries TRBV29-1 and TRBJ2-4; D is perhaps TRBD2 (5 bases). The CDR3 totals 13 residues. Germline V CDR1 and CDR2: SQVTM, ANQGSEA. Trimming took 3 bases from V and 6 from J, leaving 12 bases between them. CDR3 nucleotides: TGCAGCGTTGAGCACGGGGTGGGAAACATTCAGTACTTC. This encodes CSVEHGVGNIQYF. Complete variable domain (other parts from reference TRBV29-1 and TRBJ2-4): SAVISQKPSRDICQRGTSLTIQCQVDSQVTMMFWYRQQPGQSLTLIATANQGSEATYESGFVIDKFPISRPNLTFSTLTVSNMSPEDSSIYLCSVEHGVGNIQYFGAGTRLSVL.